The 29 T cell receptor beta chains presented below share a single source sample, sequenced in a study of CXCR3-negative and CXCR3-positive naive CD8 T cells. Study conclusions and caveats: CXCR3-negative naive cells had less hydrophobic TRB CDR3s than did CXCR3-positive naive cells.

The antigens of these receptors remain unknown. The study made its TRB cDNA libraries by 5' RACE, adding UMI labels. Each CDR3 protein gets one entry in TCRdb, which reprocessed the 5' RACE reads and gives no DNA. This table lists fewer than 90,000 distinct CDR3 sequences. Sequencing was done on a sample of naive CXCR3+ CD8+ T cells from blood. The subset denotes: CD45RO-CCR7+CD27+CD95- naive CD8+ T cells expressing CXCR3 (TNR3+). All receptors derive from a human donor in good health. Some clones in this sample may be carry-over from other donors' samples.

V is TRBV19 and J is TRBJ2-3; TCRdb indicates TRBD1, and absent DNA this call remains unverified. CDR3 length: 12 residues. CDR1 LNHDA and CDR2 SQIVND come from the germline V gene (reference sequence). This chain's CDR3 is CASSRQENTQYF.

V gene TRBV7-9 combines with J gene TRBJ2-1; TCRdb returns TRBD1, unconfirmable since there is no DNA. CDR3 length: 16 amino acids. Germline CDR1 and CDR2: SEHNR and FQNEAQ (reference sequence). CDR3 residues: CASSSRQQAATNEQFF. Full variable domain (outside the CDR3, taken from reference TRBV7-9 and TRBJ2-1): DTGVSQNPRHKITKRGQNVTFRCDPISEHNRLYWYRQTLGQGPEFLTYFQNEAQLEKSRLLSDRFSAERPKGSFSTLEIQRTEQGDSAMYLCASSSRQQAATNEQFFGPGTRLTVL.

This chain connects TRBV4-2 to TRBJ2-7. The germline CDR1 and CDR2 sequences are LGHNA and YNFKEQ. This CDR3 has 13 amino acids. The CDR3 here is CASSSGWAYEQYF.

V and J are TRBV7-8 and TRBJ2-4; no DNA is available, so the TRBD2 call from TCRdb remains unchecked. The CDR3 totals 19 residues. The germline V gene has CDR1 SGHVS and CDR2 FQNEAQ. CDR3 sequence reads: CASSLGIVRGQLAKNIQYF. The entire variable domain, with the rest obtained from reference TRBV7-8 and TRBJ2-4, is as follows: GAGVSQSPRYKVAKRGQDVALRCDPISGHVSLFWYQQALGQGPEFLTYFQNEAQLDKSGLPSDRFFAERPEGSVSTLKIQRTQQEDSAVYLCASSLGIVRGQLAKNIQYFGAGTRLSVL.

The rearrangement links TRBV28 to TRBJ2-7; TCRdb names TRBD1, which stays unverified in the absence of DNA. The CDR3 runs to 14 residues. Looked up from germline, CDR1 is MDHEN and CDR2 is SYDVKM. CDR3 region: CASSTGPGAPKQYF.

The chain carries TRBV5-6 and TRBJ1-1; there is no DNA to check the TCRdb D call of TRBD1. The CDR3 runs to 12 residues. Germline assignment: CDR1 SGHDT and CDR2 YYEEEE. This chain's CDR3 is CASSEGQHEAFF.

The chain couples TRBV29-1 to TRBJ2-7; TCRdb selects TRBD2, and the lack of DNA leaves this call unchecked. Germline V lookup: CDR1 SQVTM, CDR2 ANQGSEA. The CDR3 runs 12 residues. The CDR3 region is CSAEGRPYEQYF.

This CDR3 is CASRVDRGSIVDTQYF. V usage is TRBV7-8 and J usage is TRBJ2-3; TCRdb's D gene call, TRBD1, goes unchecked for lack of DNA. Germline-derived CDR1 and CDR2 are SGHVS and FQNEAQ. The CDR3 contains 16 residues.

The chain links TRBV27 to TRBJ2-5; the TCRdb call, TRBD1, lacks DNA for checking. CDR1 is MNHEY, CDR2 SMNVEV, per germline (reference sequence). CDR3 length equals 16 residues. The CDR3 is CASSTSGTGGGETQYF.

The chain is built from TRBV6-5 and TRBJ2-1; no DNA is available, so the TRBD2 call from TCRdb remains unchecked. The CDR3 length is 14 residues. The germline V gene has CDR1 MNHEY and CDR2 SVGAGI. CDR3 residues: CASSYAAGSAEQFF.

CDR3 region: CASSVSFLGLAGEGKQYF. The chain combines TRBV28 with TRBJ2-7; absent DNA, TCRdb's TRBD2 call cannot be checked. This CDR3 spans 18 amino acids. Germline V gene data show CDR1 as MDHEN and CDR2 as SYDVKM.

The CDR3 here is CASSFEAGGTSGVGQYF. This chain uses TRBV28 with TRBJ2-7; TCRdb outputs TRBD2, but without DNA this stays unchecked. CDR3 size: 17 residues. Per germline, CDR1 MDHEN and CDR2 SYDVKM.

The J gene is TRBJ1-4, the V gene TRBV12-3 or TRBV12-4. This CDR3 has 19 amino acids. The CDR3 here is CASSPRSQANSQRNEKLFF.

The gene calls are TRBV6-4 and TRBJ2-1. CDR3 length: 12 amino acids. Germline CDR1 and CDR2: MRHNA and SNTAGT. The CDR3 loop is CASSDQHNEQFF.

The V call is TRBV5-4, the J call TRBJ2-7. The CDR3 contains 13 residues. Germline lookup yields CDR1 SGHNT and CDR2 YYREEE (reference sequence). CDR3 amino acids: CASSLENTYEQYF.

This rearrangement joins TRBV7-3 to TRBJ1-1; TCRdb returns TRBD1, unconfirmable since there is no DNA. The V gene's germline CDR1 is SGHTA and CDR2 FQGTGA. The CDR3 spans 14 residues. The CDR3 spells CASSQTGSNTEAFF.

CDR3 residues: CSVEDHRGSSYEQYF. This sequence joins TRBV29-1 and TRBJ2-7; the TCRdb D gene call, TRBD1, has no DNA to confirm it. The CDR3 contains 15 residues. Germline V CDR1 and CDR2: SQVTM, ANQGSEA.

The rearrangement links TRBV5-1 to TRBJ1-5. Germline V CDR1 and CDR2: SGHRS, YFSETQ. The CDR3 consists of 14 residues. The CDR3 here is CARPPTWAEQPQHF. The whole variable domain, remainder taken from reference TRBV5-1 and TRBJ1-5, is KAGVTQTPRYLIKTRGQQVTLSCSPISGHRSVSWYQQTPGQGLQFLFEYFSETQRNKGNFPGRFSGRQFSNSRSEMNVSTLELGDSALYLCARPPTWAEQPQHFGDGTRLSIL.

CDR3 sequence: CASRPGQYNEQFF. The chain is built from TRBV12-3 or TRBV12-4 and TRBJ2-1; the TCRdb D gene call, TRBD1, has no DNA to confirm it. This CDR3 contains 13 residues.

The chain links TRBV7-6 to TRBJ2-2; TCRdb names TRBD2, which stays unverified in the absence of DNA. Germline CDR1 reads SGHVS; CDR2 reads FNYEAQ. This CDR3 has 12 residues. CDR3 sequence: CASSLGEEELFF.

The gene calls are TRBV15 and TRBJ2-7; TCRdb lists TRBD1, though no DNA is available to test this call. The CDR3 is made up of 18 amino acids. Germline V gene lookup returns CDR1 LNHNV and CDR2 YYDKDF (reference sequence). CDR3 protein: CATSRDSRRQGHSYEQYF. Full variable domain (remainder filled in from reference TRBV15 and TRBJ2-7): DAMVIQNPRYQVTQFGKPVTLSCSQTLNHNVMYWYQQKSSQAPKLLFHYYDKDFNNEADTPDNFQSRRPNTSFCFLDIRSPGLGDTAMYLCATSRDSRRQGHSYEQYFGPGTRLTVT.

CDR3 sequence reads: CASSPEGTGVYEQYF. The chain is built from TRBV5-1 and TRBJ2-7; with no DNA, the TCRdb D assignment of TRBD1 cannot be verified. The germline V gene encodes CDR1 SGHRS and CDR2 YFSETQ. The CDR3 has 15 residues.

The V call is TRBV12-3 or TRBV12-4, the J call TRBJ1-5. The CDR3 runs 13 residues. The CDR3 spells CASSDSGYQPQHF.

The chain has TRBV12-3 or TRBV12-4 and TRBJ2-1; TCRdb names TRBD1, which stays unverified in the absence of DNA. This CDR3 comprises 13 residues. The CDR3 loop is CASSLFHLGGQFF.

The rearrangement joins TRBV20-1 to TRBJ1-5. The CDR3 runs to 13 residues. Germline assignment: CDR1 DFQATT and CDR2 SNEGSKA (reference sequence). The CDR3 spells CSAGWGNNQPQHF.

The CDR3 protein is CASRPRRTYSPLHF. V and J are TRBV19 and TRBJ1-6. The CDR3 runs to 14 residues. Germline CDR1 is LNHDA and CDR2 is SQIVND (reference sequence).

The chain uses TRBV4-1 and TRBJ2-1; no DNA is available, so the TRBD2 call from TCRdb remains unchecked. CDR3 length equals 16 residues. Per germline, CDR1 MGHRA and CDR2 YSYEKL. CDR3 amino acids: CASSPRQVAGVYEQFF.

J is TRBJ2-1 and V is TRBV7-9; TCRdb proposes TRBD1, but this gene call is untestable without DNA. The CDR3 has 11 amino acids. Germline CDR1 is SEHNR and CDR2 is FQNEAQ (reference sequence). The CDR3 protein is CASSPGPEQFF. The whole variable domain, remainder taken from reference TRBV7-9 and TRBJ2-1, is DTGVSQNPRHKITKRGQNVTFRCDPISEHNRLYWYRQTLGQGPEFLTYFQNEAQLEKSRLLSDRFSAERPKGSFSTLEIQRTEQGDSAMYLCASSPGPEQFFGPGTRLTVL.

The rearrangement uses TRBV28 and TRBJ2-7. This CDR3 has 14 residues. Germline V gene sequence: CDR1 MDHEN, CDR2 SYDVKM. The CDR3 spells CASSLTGSSYEQYF. Full variable domain (remainder filled in from reference TRBV28 and TRBJ2-7): DVKVTQSSRYLVKRTGEKVFLECVQDMDHENMFWYRQDPGLGLRLIYFSYDVKMKEKGDIPEGYSVSREKKERFSLILESASTNQTSMYLCASSLTGSSYEQYFGPGTRLTVT.